This is a list of T cell receptor beta chains from one sample in a study of cytomegalovirus exposure and HLA in healthy donors. Clones were sequenced by immunoSEQ multiplex PCR, and TCRdb holds only the in-frame ones, with some missing. The table has 80,000 or so clones, about 73% seen once; the top ten hold around 4.3%. Sequencing was carried out using PBMCs. These receptors all stem from a man aged 40-55 years in good health and CMV-seronegative. Both conserved end residues are part of each CDR3. D genes are given only for firm matches. Clone size appears in some rows only: once, few, many, or a class for an expanded clone.

>TRBV13|-|TRBJ2-6|-
CASTGGGANVLTF
TGTGCCAGCACCGGGGGAGGGGCCAACGTCCTGACTTTC
>TRBV5-1|-|TRBJ2-7|TRBD2
CASSVTSGYEQYF
TGCGCCAGCAGCGTGACTAGCGGCTACGAGCAGTACTTC
>TRBV5-1|-|TRBJ2-5|TRBD1
CASSLGGTGVEETQYF
TGCGCCAGCAGCTTGGGGGGGACAGGGGTTGAGGAGACCCAGTACTTC
>TRBV5-6|-|TRBJ2-2|TRBD1
CASSSGTENTGELFF
TGTGCCAGCAGCTCAGGGACAGAGAACACCGGGGAGCTGTTTTTT
>TRBV7-8|once|TRBJ2-7|TRBD2
CASSLASTSVTYEQYF
TGTGCCAGCAGCTTAGCTTCCACTAGCGTAACCTACGAGCAGTACTTC
>TRBV11-2|-|TRBJ2-3|-
CASTRGTVTDTQYF
TGTGCCAGCACTCGGGGGACAGTCACAGATACGCAGTATTTT
>TRBV27|-|TRBJ2-2|-
CASSLYYTGELFF
TGTGCCAGCAGTTTATACTACACCGGGGAGCTGTTTTTT
>TRBV7-8|-|TRBJ2-1|TRBD2
CASSFASGRSYNEQFF
TGTGCCAGCAGCTTTGCTAGCGGGAGGTCTTACAATGAGCAGTTCTTC
>TRBV7-2|few|TRBJ2-5|-
CASSSSRPLEETQYF
TGTGCCAGCAGCTCCAGTCGGCCACTAGAAGAGACCCAGTACTTC
>TRBV4-1|few|TRBJ2-1|TRBD2
CASSQVTSGRAEQFF
TGCGCCAGCAGCCAAGTAACTAGCGGGAGGGCTGAGCAGTTCTTC
>TRBV19|-|TRBJ2-3|-
CASSWRKGTQYF
TGTGCCAGTAGTTGGAGGAAGGGTACGCAGTATTTT
>TRBV5-1|-|TRBJ2-1|TRBD2
CASSLLLAGNEQFF
TGCGCCAGCAGCTTGCTCCTAGCGGGGAATGAGCAGTTCTTC
>TRBV5-1|-|TRBJ1-2|-
CASSDRTSNYGYTF
TGCGCCAGCAGCGACAGGACTTCTAACTATGGCTACACCTTC
>TRBV7-9|-|TRBJ2-3|-
CASSAGFSTDTQYF
TGTGCCAGCAGCGCGGGGTTTTCCACAGATACGCAGTATTTT
>TRBV28|few|TRBJ1-6|TRBD1
CASSLTTGGLNSPLHF
TGTGCCAGCAGTCTTACTACAGGGGGCCTAAATTCACCCCTCCACTTT
>TRBV7-6|-|TRBJ1-1|-
CASSLGGQSTEAFF
TGTGCCAGCAGCTTAGGGGGGCAGAGCACTGAAGCTTTCTTT
>TRBV6-5|-|TRBJ2-2|TRBD1
CASRDDRGRTGELFF
TGTGCCAGCAGGGACGACAGGGGGCGGACCGGGGAGCTGTTTTTT
>TRBV15|-|TRBJ1-5|-
CATSRDWGASDSNQPQHF
TGTGCCACCAGCAGAGATTGGGGAGCCAGTGATAGCAATCAGCCCCAGCATTTT
>TRBV19|-|TRBJ2-2|TRBD2
CAVLAGVGELFF
TGTGCCGTACTAGCGGGAGTCGGGGAGCTGTTTTTT
>TRBV27|-|TRBJ1-1|-
CASSFTTGVGTEAFF
TGTGCCAGCAGCTTTACGACAGGAGTAGGTACTGAAGCTTTCTTT
>TRBV10-3|-|TRBJ2-3|TRBD1
CAAGTGHDTQYF
TGTGCCGCCGGGACAGGGCATGATACGCAGTATTTT
>TRBV7-2|-|TRBJ2-5|-
CASNPGGVRETQYF
TGTGCCAGCAACCCGGGCGGGGTTCGAGAGACCCAGTACTTC
>TRBV19|-|TRBJ2-2|TRBD2
CASNMGLAVNTGELFF
TGTGCCAGTAACATGGGACTAGCGGTGAACACCGGGGAGCTGTTTTTT
>TRBV7-2|few|TRBJ1-2|TRBD1
CASSQGVGSNGYTF
TGTGCCAGCAGCCAGGGGGTGGGCAGCAATGGCTACACCTTC
>TRBV28|-|TRBJ1-3|-
CASSYDSSSGNTIYF
TGTGCCAGCAGTTACGACAGCAGCTCTGGAAACACCATATATTTT
>TRBV15|-|TRBJ1-1|-
CATSREAGAATEAFF
TGTGCCACCAGCAGAGAGGCAGGGGCGGCCACTGAAGCTTTCTTT
>TRBV30|-|TRBJ2-5|-
CAWSLLAAGETQYF
TGTGCCTGGAGTCTACTAGCCGCCGGAGAGACCCAGTACTTC
>TRBV5-3|-|TRBJ1-5|-
CARSTYVTGEVLRQPQHF
TGTGCCAGAAGCACTTATGTTACGGGGGAGGTCTTACGACAGCCCCAGCATTTT
>TRBV7-2|-|TRBJ2-1|-
CASSSGRAESYNEQFF
TGTGCCAGCAGCTCGGGAAGAGCGGAGTCCTACAATGAGCAGTTCTTC
>TRBV15|-|TRBJ1-4|TRBD1
CATSRLDRWGEKLFF
TGTGCCACCAGCAGATTGGACAGGTGGGGAGAAAAACTGTTTTTT
>TRBV19|few|TRBJ2-7|TRBD1
CASSREGQGEQYF
TGTGCCAGTAGTCGTGAAGGACAGGGCGAGCAGTACTTC
>TRBV28|few|TRBJ2-1|TRBD2
CASSWDYYNEQFF
TGTGCCAGCAGTTGGGACTACTACAATGAGCAGTTCTTC
>TRBV11-3|few|TRBJ2-3|-
CASSLGGITDTQYF
TGTGCCAGCAGCCTCGGCGGGATCACAGATACGCAGTATTTT
>TRBV2|-|TRBJ1-5|TRBD1
CASRGTGGGFSQPQHF
TGTGCCAGCAGGGGGACAGGGGGGGGGTTTAGTCAGCCCCAGCATTTT
>TRBV5-1|-|TRBJ1-3|-
CASSLEGHPGNTIYF
TGCGCCAGCAGCTTGGAGGGACACCCGGGAAACACCATATATTTT
>TRBV4-1|few|TRBJ1-6|-
CASSQDPGVMESPLHF
TGCGCCAGCAGCCAAGATCCCGGGGTTATGGAGTCACCCCTCCACTTT
>TRBV7-8|-|TRBJ2-1|-
CASSQAAYNEQFF
TGTGCCAGCAGCCAGGCAGCTTACAATGAGCAGTTCTTC
>TRBV6-6|-|TRBJ2-7|-
CASSFTGGGSYEQYF
TGTGCCAGCAGTTTCACAGGGGGGGGTTCCTACGAGCAGTACTTC
>TRBV4-3|-|TRBJ1-2|-
CASSQGGASGYGYTF
TGCGCCAGCAGCCAGGGGGGGGCGAGTGGTTATGGCTACACCTTC
>TRBV9|-|TRBJ2-6|TRBD2
CASSVDRGRAGANVLTF
TGTGCCAGCAGCGTAGACCGGGGGAGGGCTGGGGCCAACGTCCTGACTTTC
>TRBV6-1|-|TRBJ2-5|TRBD1
CASTEAQGWGETQYF
TGTGCCAGCACCGAAGCACAGGGGTGGGGAGAGACCCAGTACTTC
>TRBV11-2|-|TRBJ2-3|-
CASTSVSSGDTQYF
TGTGCCAGCACCTCGGTTAGCTCTGGAGATACGCAGTATTTT
>TRBV10-3|-|TRBJ1-1|TRBD1
CAIRDRGRLNTEAFF
TGTGCCATCCGGGACAGGGGCCGTTTGAACACTGAAGCTTTCTTT
>TRBV10-3|-|TRBJ1-2|-
CAISEGQGYGYTF
TGTGCCATCAGTGAAGGGCAGGGATATGGCTACACCTTC
>TRBV2|-|TRBJ2-5|-
CASQRLVERTQYF
TGTGCCAGCCAACGACTCGTCGAGAGGACCCAGTACTTC
>TRBV5-8|few|TRBJ1-1|-
CASSLEGHMNTEAFF
TGTGCCAGCAGCTTGGAAGGACACATGAACACTGAAGCTTTCTTT
>TRBV7-8|few|TRBJ2-7|-
CASSLARRYEQYF
TGTGCCAGCAGCTTAGCGCGCCGATACGAGCAGTACTTC
>TRBV13|few|TRBJ2-7|TRBD1
CASSFRTGSLYEQYF
TGTGCCAGCAGCTTCAGGACAGGGAGTCTCTACGAGCAGTACTTC
>TRBV28|-|TRBJ1-2|TRBD1
CASSLDRGLGYTF
TGTGCCAGCAGCCTCGACAGGGGGCTCGGCTACACCTTC
>TRBV29-1|-|TRBJ1-5|-
CSAGSWGQPQHF
TGCAGCGCCGGGAGTTGGGGTCAGCCCCAGCATTTT
>TRBV27|-|TRBJ2-7|TRBD2
CASSLGASGSIDEQYF
TGTGCCAGCAGTTTAGGGGCTAGCGGGAGTATCGACGAGCAGTACTTC
>TRBV30|-|TRBJ2-7|-
CAWGGYEQYF
TGTGCCTGGGGGGGCTACGAGCAGTACTTC
>TRBV5-4|-|TRBJ2-7|TRBD2
CASSQTSGVGEQYF
TGTGCCAGCAGCCAGACTAGCGGGGTGGGGGAGCAGTACTTC
>TRBV5-6|-|TRBJ1-4|-
CASSLAGPHEKLFF
TGTGCCAGCAGCTTGGCAGGGCCTCATGAAAAACTGTTTTTT
>TRBV4-3|few|TRBJ2-3|TRBD2
CASSSSGRASTDTQYF
TGCGCCAGCAGTTCTAGCGGGAGGGCAAGCACAGATACGCAGTATTTT